These T cell receptor beta chains were read from a single sample in a study of cytomegalovirus exposure and HLA in healthy donors. Produced via immunoSEQ multiplex PCR; TCRdb's table is partial and in-frame only. Of over 100,000 clones in the sample, over 60% were seen once. The sequenced sample consisted of PBMCs. These receptors all come from a woman in her twenties or thirties in good health and CMV-seronegative. CDR3s include the opening cysteine and the closing phenylalanine or tryptophan. A D gene is named only where the DNA matches it firmly. Some rows have no size entry. The others give once, few or many, or a class for an expanded clone.

TRBV13	few	.	TRBJ1-2	TGTGCCAGCAGCGTCCCCCAGGGGCTATCCCATGGCTACACCTTC	CASSVPQGLSHGYTF
TRBV7-3	.	.	TRBJ2-2	TGTGCCAGCAGCTTGGGCCAGGGTAACGCCGGGGAGCTGTTTTTT	CASSLGQGNAGELFF
TRBV27	.	.	TRBJ2-1	TGTGCCAGCACCGAATTCGGGACATTTGGCAATGAGCAGTTCTTC	CASTEFGTFGNEQFF
TRBV7-8	few	TRBD2	TRBJ2-7	TGTGCCAGCAGCTCTCAGCGGGAAGGCGAGCAGTACTTC	CASSSQREGEQYF
TRBV6-4	.	TRBD2	TRBJ2-3	TGTGCCAGCAGTGAAGTGGCGGGAGGGCCGGATACGCAGTATTTT	CASSEVAGGPDTQYF
TRBV6-1	.	.	TRBJ1-6	TGTGCCAGCAACGAGTTCCCGGGTTCACCCCTCCACTTT	CASNEFPGSPLHF
TRBV14	.	TRBD1	TRBJ2-7	TGTGCCAGCAGCCGGGACAGGACCTCTAGCGAGCAGTACTTC	CASSRDRTSSEQYF
TRBV5-4	few	TRBD2	TRBJ2-7	TGTGCCAGTCACGTAGCGGGAGGAGGACTACACTACGAGCAGTACTTC	CASHVAGGGLHYEQYF
TRBV28	.	TRBD1	TRBJ1-3	TGTGCCAGCAGTTCTGGTCCGGACAGGATCTCTGGAAACACCATATATTTT	CASSSGPDRISGNTIYF
TRBV28	.	.	TRBJ1-1	TGTGCCAGCAGTTTAGAGCCCCCGGAGCAGGGGAACGCTGAAGCTTTCTTT	CASSLEPPEQGNAEAFF